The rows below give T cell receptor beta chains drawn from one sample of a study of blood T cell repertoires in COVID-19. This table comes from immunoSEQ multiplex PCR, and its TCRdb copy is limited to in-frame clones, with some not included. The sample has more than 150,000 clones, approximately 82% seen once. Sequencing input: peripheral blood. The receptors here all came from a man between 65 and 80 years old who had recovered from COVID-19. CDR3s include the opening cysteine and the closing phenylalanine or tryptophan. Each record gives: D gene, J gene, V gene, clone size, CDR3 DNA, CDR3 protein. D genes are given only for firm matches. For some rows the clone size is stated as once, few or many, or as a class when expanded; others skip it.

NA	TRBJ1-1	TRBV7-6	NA	TGTGCCAGCAGCTCACAGAGCCTCACTGAAGCTTTCTTT	CASSSQSLTEAFF
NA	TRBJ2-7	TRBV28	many	TGTGCCAGCAGTCGGAAGGGGTACGAGCAGTACTTC	CASSRKGYEQYF
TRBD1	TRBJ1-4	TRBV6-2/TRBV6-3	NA	TGTGCCAGCAGTTACTCATTAAGGGGGCCCGCTAATGAAAAACTGTTTTTT	CASSYSLRGPANEKLFF
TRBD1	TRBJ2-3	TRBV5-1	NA	TGCGCCAGCAGCCCGGGACAGCTCCTTAGCACAGATACGCAGTATTTT	CASSPGQLLSTDTQYF
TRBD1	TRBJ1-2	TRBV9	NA	TGTGCCAGCAGCGTATTCCCGGACAGGGACGTTGGCGGCTACACCTTC	CASSVFPDRDVGGYTF
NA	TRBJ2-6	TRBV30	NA	TGTGCCTGGACCGGGACATCTGGGGCCAACGTCCTGACTTTC	CAWTGTSGANVLTF
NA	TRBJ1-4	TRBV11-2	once	TGTGCCAGCAGCTTAGGCAGGGCAACTAATGAAAAACTGTTTTTT	CASSLGRATNEKLFF
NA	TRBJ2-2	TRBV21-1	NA	TGTGCCAGCAGCACGGGACTAGCGGGAGGGCCTAACACCGGGGAGCTGTTTTTT	CASSTGLAGGPNTGELFF
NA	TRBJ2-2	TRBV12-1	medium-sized	TGTGCCAGCAGCTCAGACCCTAGCGGGAGCTCCACCGGGGAGCTGTTTTTT	CASSSDPSGSSTGELFF
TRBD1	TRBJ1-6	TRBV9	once	TGTGCCAGCAGCGGATGGACAGGGCAGGACTTT	CASSGWTGQDF
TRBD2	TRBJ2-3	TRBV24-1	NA	TGTGCCACCAGTGATTTCGTAGCGGGGGACACAGATACGCAGTATTTT	CATSDFVAGDTDTQYF
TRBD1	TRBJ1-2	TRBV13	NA	TGTGCCAGCAGCTTACCGGGACAGGGGGCGGTTGGCTACACCTTC	CASSLPGQGAVGYTF
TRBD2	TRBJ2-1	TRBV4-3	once	TGCGCCAGCAGCCAAGGCTCCGGGACTAACTACAATGAGCAGTTCTTC	CASSQGSGTNYNEQFF
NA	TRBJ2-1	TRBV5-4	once	TGTGCCAGCAGCTTGGGTTCTAGCTCCTACAATGAGCAGTTCTTC	CASSLGSSSYNEQFF
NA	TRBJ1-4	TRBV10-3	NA	TGTGCCATCAGTGACCAGGGGAATAATGAAAAACTGTTTTTT	CAISDQGNNEKLFF
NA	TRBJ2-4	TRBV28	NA	TGTGCCAGCAGCCTCAGAGGGAGCATTCAGTACTTC	CASSLRGSIQYF